This TCR beta chain was observed in a study of identical twins. Broader study findings: Out-of-frame beta sequences exhibited a weaker degree of excess twin sharing.

Trimming at V came to 4 bases and at J to 4 bases, leaving 8 bases not matched to a gene. Germline CDR1 SGHRS, CDR2 YFSETQ. This CDR3 region has 15 residues. From the 5' RACE reads, TCRdb called clonotypes with MiXCR, one entry per CDR3 protein. The sample holds roughly 720,000 distinct CDR3 sequences, around a sixth seen once. As to this clonotype: Its cognate antigen is unknown.

Separately, the same data were catalogued under a study of T cells expressing NK-cell markers. As reported in that work: HCMV specificity was not established for the expanded NKG2C+ T cell clones.

The source is a woman in her late teens or twenties in good health. J is TRBJ1-2 and V is TRBV5-1; 9 positions match TRBD1. Sequences were obtained from PBMCs. The DNA of the CDR3 is TGCGCCAGCAGCGGTGGGACAGGGAGGAGCTATGGCTACACCTTC. Its protein product is CASSGGTGRSYGYTF.